The present T cell receptor (beta chain) was sequenced within a study of blood T cell repertoires in COVID-19. Study-wide context: Spain, Italy and the United States supplied samples that represented acute and convalescent COVID-19.

Produced via immunoSEQ multiplex PCR; TCRdb's table is partial and in-frame only. This table holds a few hundred thousand clones, 80% to 90% found once. Trimming left V 0 bases short and J 6 bases short, with 14 bases between. Germline CDR1 ENHRY, CDR2 SYGVKD. This CDR3 contains 15 residues. This TCR derives from a woman aged 18 to 35 in a cohort exposed to, infected with or recovered from COVID-19 (not recorded which). Sequencing input: PBMCs or T cells enriched from blood (not recorded which). The V call is TRBV10-3, the J call TRBJ1-1; no clear D gene. CDR3 DNA: TGTGCCATCAGTGAGTCTGGGGAGCCCTTCGCTGAAGCTTTCTTT. It specifies CAISESGEPFAEAFF.